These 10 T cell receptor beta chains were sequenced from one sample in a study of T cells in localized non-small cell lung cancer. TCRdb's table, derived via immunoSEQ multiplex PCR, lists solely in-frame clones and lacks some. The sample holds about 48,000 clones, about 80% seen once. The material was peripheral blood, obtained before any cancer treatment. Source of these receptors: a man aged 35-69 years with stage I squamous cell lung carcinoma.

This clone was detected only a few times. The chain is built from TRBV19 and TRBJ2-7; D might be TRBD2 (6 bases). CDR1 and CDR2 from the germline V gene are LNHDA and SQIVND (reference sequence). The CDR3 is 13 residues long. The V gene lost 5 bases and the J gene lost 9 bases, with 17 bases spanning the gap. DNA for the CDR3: TGTGCCAGTAGTCCCCCGGGGAGGCAATGGCAGTACTTC. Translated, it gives CASSPPGRQWQYF.

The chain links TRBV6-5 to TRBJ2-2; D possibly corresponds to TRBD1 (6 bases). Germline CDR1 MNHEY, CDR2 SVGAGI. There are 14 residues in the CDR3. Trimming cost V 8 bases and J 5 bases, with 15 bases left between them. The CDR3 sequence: CASQTGYKTGELFF. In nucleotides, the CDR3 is TGTGCCAGCCAGACAGGCTACAAGACCGGGGAGCTGTTTTTT.

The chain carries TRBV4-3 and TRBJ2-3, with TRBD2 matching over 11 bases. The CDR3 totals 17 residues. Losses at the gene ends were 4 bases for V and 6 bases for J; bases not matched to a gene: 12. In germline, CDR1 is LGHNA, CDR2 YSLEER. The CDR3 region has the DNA TGCGCCAGCAGCCGGCAAGGTAGCGGGGGGGCTGCGGATACGCAGTATTTT. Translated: CASSRQGSGGAADTQYF.

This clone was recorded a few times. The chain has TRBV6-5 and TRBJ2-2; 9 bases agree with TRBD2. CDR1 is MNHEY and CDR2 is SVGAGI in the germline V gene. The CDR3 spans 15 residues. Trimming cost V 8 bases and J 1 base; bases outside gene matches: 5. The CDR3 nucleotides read TGTGCCAGCGGCGGGGGGGCCGGGAACACCGGGGAGCTGTTTTTT. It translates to CASGGGAGNTGELFF.

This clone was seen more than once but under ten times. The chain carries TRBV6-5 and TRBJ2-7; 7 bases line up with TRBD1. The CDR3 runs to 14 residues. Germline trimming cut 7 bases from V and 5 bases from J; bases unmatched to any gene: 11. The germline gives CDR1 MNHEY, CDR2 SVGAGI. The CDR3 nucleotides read TGTGCCAGCACCGACGACAGGGAAAAGGACGAGCAGTACTTC. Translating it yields CASTDDREKDEQYF.

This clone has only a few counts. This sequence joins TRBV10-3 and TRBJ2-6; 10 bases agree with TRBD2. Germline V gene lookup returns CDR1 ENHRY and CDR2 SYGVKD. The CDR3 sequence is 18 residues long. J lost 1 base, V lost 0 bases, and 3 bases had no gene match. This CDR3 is CAISESASGGSGANVLTF. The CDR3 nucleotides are TGTGCCATCAGTGAGTCGGCTAGCGGGGGATCTGGGGCCAACGTCCTGACTTTC.

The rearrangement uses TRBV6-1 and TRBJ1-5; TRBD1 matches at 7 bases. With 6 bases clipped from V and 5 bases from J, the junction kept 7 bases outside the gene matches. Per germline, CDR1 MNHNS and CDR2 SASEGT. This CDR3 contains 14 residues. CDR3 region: CASSSGQFDQPQHF. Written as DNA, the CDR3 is TGTGCCAGCAGCTCGGGACAGTTTGATCAGCCCCAGCATTTT.

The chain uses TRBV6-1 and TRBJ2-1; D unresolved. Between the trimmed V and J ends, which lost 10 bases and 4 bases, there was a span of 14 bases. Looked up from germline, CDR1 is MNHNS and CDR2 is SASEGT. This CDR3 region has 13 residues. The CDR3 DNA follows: TGTGCCAACCGAAGACTGGATTACAATGAGCAGTTCTTC. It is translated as CANRRLDYNEQFF.

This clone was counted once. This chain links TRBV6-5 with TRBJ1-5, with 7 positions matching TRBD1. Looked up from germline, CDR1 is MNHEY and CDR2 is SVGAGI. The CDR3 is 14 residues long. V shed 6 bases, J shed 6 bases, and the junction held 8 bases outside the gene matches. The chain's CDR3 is CASRGQGGGQPQHF. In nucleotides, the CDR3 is TGTGCCAGCAGGGGCCAGGGGGGTGGTCAGCCCCAGCATTTT.

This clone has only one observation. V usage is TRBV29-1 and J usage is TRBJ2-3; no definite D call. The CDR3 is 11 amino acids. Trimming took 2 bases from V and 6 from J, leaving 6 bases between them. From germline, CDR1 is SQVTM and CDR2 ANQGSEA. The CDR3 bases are TGCAGCGTTGAACTGGGGGATACGCAGTATTTT. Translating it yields CSVELGDTQYF.